This TCR beta chain was found in a study of T cell repertoires in ileal Crohn's disease. Points from the study as a whole: High-frequency clones were more common in sorted CD8 than CD4 cells.

Concerning this clone: Its antigen is unknown.

Time point specified: proximal margin of the surgical specimen (macroscopically non-inflamed). The germline V gene encodes CDR1 SGHTA and CDR2 FQGNSA. V was clipped by 11 bases and J by 0 bases, with 16 bases between them. CDR3 size: 14 residues. Generated by immunoSEQ multiplex PCR, the TCRdb table keeps only in-frame clones and is missing some. The table has 4,500 to 6,500 clones, 80% to 90% seen once; the top ten hold about 4.7%. Sequencing was performed on ileal tissue. This TCR came from an adult with Crohn's disease. The chain couples TRBV7-2 to TRBJ1-1; D is possibly TRBD1 (6 bases). The CDR3 DNA sequence: TGTGCCTCGTGGGGGGGGCAAGTGAACACTGAAGCTTTCTTT. It encodes CASWGGQVNTEAFF.